The present TCR beta chain was sequenced within a study of response to subunit inactivated influenza vaccine. Whole-study results and caveats: Researchers suggested that each seasonal influenza vaccination recruits few new T cells.

Only a few counts were recorded for this clonotype. Its antigen is unidentified. Each CDR3 protein gets one entry after TCRdb re-called the RT-PCR reads with MiXCR. Of roughly 700,000 distinct CDR3 sequences listed, roughly 13% are singletons. The CDR3 runs to 14 residues. The V end lost 5 bases, the J end lost 0 bases, and 9 bases lay between the germline ends. Germline loops: CDR1 LNHDA, CDR2 SQIVND (reference sequence). The sample consisted of PBMCs from blood, taken 14 to 15 days before vaccination. The chain recombines TRBV19 with TRBJ2-3; a weak D match, TRBD2 (5 bases). The TCR comes from a man between 45 and 60 years old who received an inactivated influenza vaccine. The CDR3 protein is CASSGETSTDTQYF. The CDR3 nucleotides read TGTGCCAGTAGTGGGGAGACCAGCACAGATACGCAGTATTTT.